This entry describes one T cell receptor beta chain. Its antigen is not known. The data stem from a study of T cells in Graves' hyperthyroidism and ophthalmopathy. The CDR3 consists of 14 residues. Germline V CDR1 and CDR2: SGHTA, FQGNSA. V trimming: 3 bases; J trimming: 5 bases; junction bases outside the gene matches: 5. It was less than 13 ml of fresh peripheral blood that supplied the PBMCs. TCR beta CDR3 regions were amplified from RNA transcripts. During a first-round RT-PCR of the TCR CDR3, the HTBI primer set was used. TCRdb used MiXCR to reprocess the multiplex PCR reads, holding one entry per CDR3 protein. The sample has roughly 260,000 distinct CDR3 sequences, about 15% seen once. Regarding the study as a whole: Blood also showed most of the thyroid clonotypes that were expanded above 0.001.

The gene calls are TRBV7-2 and TRBJ2-5; 8 nucleotides agree with TRBD1. The sample was blood. The receptor's source is a woman aged 40 to 50 with Graves' hyperthyroidism that later progressed to Graves' ophthalmopathy. CDR3 loop: CASSFQGAEETQYF. The CDR3 DNA reads TGTGCCAGCAGCTTCCAGGGGGCAGAGGAGACCCAGTACTTC.